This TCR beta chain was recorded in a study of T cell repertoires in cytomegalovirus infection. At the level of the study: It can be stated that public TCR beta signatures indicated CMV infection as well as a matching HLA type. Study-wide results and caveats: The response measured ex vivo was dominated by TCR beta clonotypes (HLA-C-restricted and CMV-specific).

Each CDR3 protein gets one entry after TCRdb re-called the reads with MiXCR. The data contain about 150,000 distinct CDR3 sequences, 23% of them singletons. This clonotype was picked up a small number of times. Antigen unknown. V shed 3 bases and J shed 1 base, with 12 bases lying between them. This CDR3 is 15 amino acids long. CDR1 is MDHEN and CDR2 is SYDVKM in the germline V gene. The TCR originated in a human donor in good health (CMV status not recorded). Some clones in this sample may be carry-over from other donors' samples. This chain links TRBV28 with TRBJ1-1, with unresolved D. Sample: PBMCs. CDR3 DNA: TGTGCCAGCAGTTTTTTTCCGGTGGGGAACACTGAAGCTTTCTTT. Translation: CASSFFPVGNTEAFF. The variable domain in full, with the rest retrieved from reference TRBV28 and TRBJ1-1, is DVKVTQSSRYLVKRTGEKVFLECVQDMDHENMFWYRQDPGLGLRLIYFSYDVKMKEKGDIPEGYSVSREKKERFSLILESASTNQTSMYLCASSFFPVGNTEAFFGQGTRLTVV.